The 22 T cell receptor beta chains listed next were all sequenced from one sample in a study of cytomegalovirus exposure and HLA in healthy donors. PCR involved 60 Vbeta and 13 Jbeta primers. Profiling relied on immunoSEQ multiplex PCR, and the TCRdb table lists in-frame clones only, not all of them. The repertoire table contains tens of thousands of clones. Sequencing was performed on PBMCs. The source is a male donor in good health and CMV-seronegative.

The V gene is TRBV28, the J gene TRBJ2-7, with 8 bases lining up with TRBD1. J gave up 8 bases and V 5 bases, and 14 bases lay outside the gene matches. Germline CDR1 reads MDHEN; CDR2 reads SYDVKM. The CDR3 contains 15 residues. The CDR3 region is CASSVPTGQVKKQYF. In nucleotides, the CDR3 is TGTGCCAGCAGTGTACCTACGGGACAGGTAAAGAAGCAGTACTTC.

The CDR3 coding sequence is TGCGCCAGCAGGGGGAGCGGGGGGGCCTTGATTGGGCAGTTCTTC. Its translation: CASRGSGGALIGQFF. The V and J genes are TRBV10-2 and TRBJ2-1; 10 nucleotides align to TRBD2. The germline gives CDR1 WSHSY, CDR2 SAAADI. This CDR3 is built from 15 residues. V dropped 6 bases and J dropped 12; count of bases not matched to a gene: 14.

The rearrangement joins TRBV5-4 to TRBJ1-2; 9 bases match TRBD1. CDR3 length: 14 amino acids. J gave up 3 bases and V 0 bases, and 0 bases lay outside the gene matches. The V gene's germline CDR1 is SGHNT and CDR2 YYREEE (reference sequence). The CDR3 protein is CASSLGTGDYGYTF. Written as DNA, the CDR3 is TGTGCCAGCAGCTTGGGGACAGGGGACTATGGCTACACCTTC.

The chain employs TRBV30 and TRBJ1-6; perhaps TRBD1 as D (5 bases). This CDR3 is 17 amino acids long. V was pared by 4 bases and J by 4 bases, with 20 bases between. Germline V gene sequence: CDR1 GTSNPN, CDR2 SVGIG (reference sequence). The CDR3 loop reads CAWIGGRLSGYNSPLHF. CDR3 bases: TGTGCCTGGATCGGGGGAAGACTCAGTGGATATAATTCACCCCTCCACTTT. Combining the CDR3 with reference TRBV30 and TRBJ1-6 gives the whole variable domain SQTIHQWPATLVQPVGSPLSLECTVEGTSNPNLYWYRQAAGRGLQLLFYSVGIGQISSEVPQNLSASRPQDRQFILSSKKLLLSDSGFYLCAWIGGRLSGYNSPLHFGNGTRLTVT.

The V gene is TRBV11-1, the J gene TRBJ2-1; D perhaps matches TRBD2 (6 bases). Germline V CDR1 and CDR2: SGHAT, FQDESV (reference sequence). The CDR3 runs 16 residues. Deletions cut 4 bases from V and 8 bases from J, with 21 bases between. The CDR3 loop is CASSSRGRGSGDEQFF. The DNA of the CDR3 is TGTGCCAGCAGCTCTAGGGGACGGGGGTCCGGGGATGAGCAGTTCTTC.

The chain is built from TRBV29-1 and TRBJ2-4; no firm D call. With 7 bases removed from V and 6 bases from J, the gap between germline ends came to 10 bases. There are 11 residues in the CDR3. Germline loops: CDR1 SQVTM, CDR2 ANQGSEA. CDR3 sequence reads: CSALLGNIQYF. In nucleotides, the CDR3 is TGCAGCGCGTTACTCGGAAACATTCAGTACTTC.

The chain is built from TRBV7-2 and TRBJ1-4; 7 bases are shared with TRBD1. J lost 4 bases, V lost 5 bases, and 10 bases had no gene match. Per the germline V gene, CDR1 is SGHTA and CDR2 is FQGNSA. The CDR3 extends over 16 amino acids. The CDR3, as DNA: TGTGCCAGCAGCCCTGGACAGGCGGGCTATAATGAAAAACTGTTTTTT. Translated: CASSPGQAGYNEKLFF. Full variable domain (missing parts from reference TRBV7-2 and TRBJ1-4): GAGVSQSPSNKVTEKGKDVELRCDPISGHTALYWYRQSLGQGLEFLIYFQGNSAPDKSGLPSDRFSAERTGGSVSTLTIQRTQQEDSAVYLCASSPGQAGYNEKLFFGSGTQLSVL.

The chain links TRBV10-1 to TRBJ2-1; D is ambiguous. Germline assignment: CDR1 WNHNN and CDR2 SYGVQD (reference sequence). Trimming took off 5 bases at V and 7 bases at J, with 9 bases between the two ends. The CDR3 is made up of 12 amino acids. CDR3: CASSKRLNEQFF. CDR3 coding DNA: TGCGCCAGCAGTAAGCGCTTAAATGAGCAGTTCTTC.

The chain combines TRBV11-3 with TRBJ2-5, with a possible D match to TRBD1 (6 bases). This CDR3 region has 12 residues. V was cut by 5 bases and J by 5 bases, with 9 bases left in between. Germline CDR1 is SGHNT and CDR2 is YENEEA. This CDR3 reads CASSQQGETQYF. The CDR3 bases are TGTGCCAGCAGCCAGCAGGGGGAGACCCAGTACTTC.

The chain recombines TRBV9 with TRBJ1-3, with 7 bases aligning to TRBD1. This CDR3 is built from 16 residues. Germline lookup yields CDR1 SGDLS and CDR2 YYNGEE. V lost 4 bases, J lost 1 base, and 8 bases stayed unmatched. CDR3 coding DNA: TGTGCCAGCAGCCCACGGACAGGAGGATCTGGAAACACCATATATTTT. Its translation: CASSPRTGGSGNTIYF.

With respect to this clone: At one of its ends the junction is not consistent with the germline gene, which may arise from a read error. The rearrangement uses TRBV6-1 and TRBJ1-2, with a weak D call TRBD1 (5 bases). Germline V gives CDR1 MNHNS, CDR2 SASEGT. The CDR3 length is 11 residues. CDR3 residues: CARSEPGGYTF. The DNA of the CDR3 is TGTGCCAGAAGTGAACCAGGGGGCTACACCTTC.

The J gene is TRBJ1-6, the V gene TRBV6-5, with TRBD1 identical over 8 bases. The J segment lost 7 bases and the V segment lost 5 bases, leaving 4 bases of the junction unmatched. The germline V gene has CDR1 MNHEY and CDR2 SVGAGI. The CDR3 spans 14 residues. The CDR3 loop is CASSAAGGNSPLHF. CDR3 DNA: TGTGCCAGCAGTGCGGCAGGGGGCAATTCACCCCTCCACTTT.

Concerning this clone itself: The same CDR3 can be traced to other DNA sequences in this sample. The rearrangement joins TRBV6-1 to TRBJ1-2; no firm D call. Between the trimmed V and J ends, which lost 4 bases and 4 bases, there was a span of 19 bases. CDR1 and CDR2 from the germline V gene are MNHNS and SASEGT. The CDR3 is 16 residues long. This chain's CDR3 is CASSVQPTRNVYGYTF. In DNA, the CDR3 is TGTGCCAGCAGTGTACAGCCTACCAGAAATGTCTATGGCTACACCTTC.

The chain employs TRBV15 and TRBJ1-4, with TRBD1 matching over 8 bases. CDR1 LNHNV and CDR2 YYDKDF come from the germline V gene (reference sequence). CDR3 size: 17 residues. V shed 1 base and J 3 bases; nucleotides not matched to a gene: 7. The DNA of the CDR3 is TGTGCCACCAGCAGAGGAGGGACAGGAGAATCTAATGAAAAACTGTTTTTT. This sequence encodes CATSRGGTGESNEKLFF.

This sequence joins TRBV4-1 and TRBJ1-2; D is ambiguous. Germline CDR1 and CDR2: MGHRA and YSYEKL. Between the trimmed V and J ends, which lost 0 bases and 4 bases, there was a span of 12 bases. This CDR3 spans 15 amino acids. CDR3 region: CASSQDSGYAYGYTF. The CDR3 DNA is TGCGCCAGCAGCCAAGATTCAGGTTACGCCTATGGCTACACCTTC.

The rearrangement links TRBV5-1 to TRBJ2-3, with D perhaps TRBD2 (5 bases). V lost 0 bases, J lost 2 bases, and 10 bases lay in between. The CDR3 is 15 amino acids. Germline CDR1 and CDR2: SGHRS and YFSETQ. In DNA form, the CDR3 reads TGCGCCAGCAGCTTGGTAGCGCAAGACACAGATACGCAGTATTTT. Residues: CASSLVAQDTDTQYF.

V and J are TRBV15 and TRBJ2-5, with D hard to call. Trimming cost V 0 bases and J 1 base, with 9 bases left between them. Germline V lookup: CDR1 LNHNV, CDR2 YYDKDF (reference sequence). The CDR3 extends over 15 amino acids. Written as DNA, the CDR3 is TGTGCCACCAGCAGAGATCCAGGCAGCCAAGAGACCCAGTACTTC. Translation: CATSRDPGSQETQYF.

This chain links TRBV28 with TRBJ2-7; the D gene is possibly TRBD1 (7 bases). This CDR3 region has 17 residues. The V end was cut by 5 bases, the J end by 2 bases, with 22 bases between. The germline CDR1 and CDR2 sequences are MDHEN and SYDVKM. CDR3 loop: CASSGGQTGSMTYEQYF. As DNA, the CDR3 is TGTGCCAGCAGTGGGGGGCAGACAGGGTCGATGACCTACGAGCAGTACTTC.

The V call is TRBV4-3, the J call TRBJ2-1, with 8 bases identical to TRBD1. The CDR3 is made up of 15 amino acids. Germline assignment: CDR1 LGHNA and CDR2 YSLEER. V lost 3 bases to trimming and J lost 5 bases; unmatched junction nucleotides: 6. Written as DNA, the CDR3 is TGCGCCAGCAGCCACCTAAGACAGGGGAACAATGAGCAGTTCTTC. It is translated as CASSHLRQGNNEQFF.

This chain connects TRBV11-3 to TRBJ2-1, with D perhaps TRBD1 (5 bases). CDR1 and CDR2 (germline): SGHNT, YENEEA. The CDR3 is 16 residues long. V gave up 2 bases and J gave up 4 bases, with 15 bases separating them. CDR3 in amino acids: CASSLRIGQGYNEQFF. The CDR3 coding sequence is TGTGCCAGCAGCTTACGGATTGGTCAGGGTTACAATGAGCAGTTCTTC.

The V and J genes are TRBV30 and TRBJ2-1; TRBD2 is a possible D gene (6 bases). The CDR3 covers 14 residues. In germline, CDR1 is GTSNPN, CDR2 SVGIG (reference sequence). V was clipped by 0 bases and J by 5 bases, with 11 bases between them. The CDR3 sequence: CAWSVAGSNNEQFF. The CDR3 region has the DNA TGTGCCTGGAGTGTCGCGGGGTCAAACAATGAGCAGTTCTTC.

The V call is TRBV9, the J call TRBJ2-5, with D perhaps TRBD2 (7 bases). The V gene's germline CDR1 is SGDLS and CDR2 YYNGEE. The CDR3 length is 14 residues. V lost 0 bases, J lost 5 bases, and 11 bases lay in between. The CDR3 loop reads CASSVEGGGETQYF. The CDR3, as DNA: TGTGCCAGCAGCGTAGAGGGAGGGGGGGAGACCCAGTACTTC.